This T cell receptor beta chain stems from a study of T cell changes during pregnancy in multiple sclerosis. The CDR3 extends over 18 amino acids. V shed 0 bases and J shed 0 bases, with 19 bases lying between them. CDR1 is SGHRS and CDR2 is YFSETQ in the germline V gene. TCRdb's copy holds only in-frame clones and misses some; the assay was immunoSEQ multiplex PCR. The top ten hold roughly 14% of the sample, which has approximately 18,000 clones, 87% seen once. This clone came up a few times. The clonotype originates from a female donor in good health, enrolled as a control in a pregnancy study. The sequencing here drew on CD8+ T cells from peripheral blood mononuclear cells, taken in the third trimester of pregnancy. The V and J genes are TRBV5-1 and TRBJ2-7; no clear D gene. DNA of the CDR3: TGCGCCAGCAGCTTGGCCAAAGTCGAAGGCCCTAGCTCCTACGAGCAGTACTTC. Its protein product is CASSLAKVEGPSSYEQYF. Complete variable domain (other parts from reference TRBV5-1 and TRBJ2-7): KAGVTQTPRYLIKTRGQQVTLSCSPISGHRSVSWYQQTPGQGLQFLFEYFSETQRNKGNFPGRFSGRQFSNSRSEMNVSTLELGDSALYLCASSLAKVEGPSSYEQYFGPGTRLTVT.